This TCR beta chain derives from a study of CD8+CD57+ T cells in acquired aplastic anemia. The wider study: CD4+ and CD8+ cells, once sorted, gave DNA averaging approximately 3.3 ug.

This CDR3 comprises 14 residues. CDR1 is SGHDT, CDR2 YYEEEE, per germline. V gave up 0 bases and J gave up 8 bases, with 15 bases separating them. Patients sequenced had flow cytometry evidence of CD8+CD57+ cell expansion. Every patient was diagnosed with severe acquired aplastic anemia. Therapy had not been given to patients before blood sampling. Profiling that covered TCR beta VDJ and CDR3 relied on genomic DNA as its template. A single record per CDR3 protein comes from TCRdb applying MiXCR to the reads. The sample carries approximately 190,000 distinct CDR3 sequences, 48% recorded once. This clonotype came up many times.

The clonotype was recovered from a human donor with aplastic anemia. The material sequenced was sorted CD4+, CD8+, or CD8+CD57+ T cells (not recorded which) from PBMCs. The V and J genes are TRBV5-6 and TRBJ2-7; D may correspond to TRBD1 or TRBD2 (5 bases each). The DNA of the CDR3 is TGTGCCAGCAGCTTGGCTAGTAAAGAGGGGAAGCAGTACTTC. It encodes CASSLASKEGKQYF.